This T cell receptor (beta chain) is drawn from a study of T cells after yellow fever vaccination. Study-level findings and limits: One caveat is that FACS-sorted repertoires could contain abundant clonotypes contaminating from the bulk population.

The germline V and J ends were trimmed by 1 base and 1 base, with 4 bases remaining between them. Germline V gene sequence: CDR1 SGHVS, CDR2 FNYEAQ. CDR3 length: 14 residues. This clonotype was counted between two and nine times. What it binds is unknown. The authors made TCR cDNA by 5'RACE template switching, adding a universal primer site and UMIs. TCRdb processed the 5' RACE reads anew with MiXCR; each CDR3 protein has one entry. Here the sample spans more than 250,000 distinct CDR3 sequences, roughly 6.8% being singletons. This specimen was PBMCs, taken approximately 47 days after the first yellow fever vaccination. The V and J genes are TRBV7-6 and TRBJ2-2; D uncertain. The clonotype originates from a man between 18 and 35 years old who received the YFV17D yellow fever vaccine. CDR3 in amino acids: CASSLVENTGELFF. In DNA, the CDR3 is TGTGCCAGCAGCTTAGTAGAGAACACCGGGGAGCTGTTTTTT.